The entry that follows covers one TCR beta chain sequence. What this receptor recognizes is not known. Base-call qualities are not available, and no considerably larger clone is one nucleotide away. The cysteine opens and the phenylalanine closes a CDR3 of 15 amino acids. The retained sequence is limited to the CDR3, 45 bases, with the frame set at the first base. V loses 5 bases at its end and J loses 1 base; junction bases beyond the gene matches: 7. According to the germline V gene (reference sequence), CDR1 reads MNHEY and CDR2 reads SMNVEV. To prepare the library, the immunoSEQ multiplex PCR assay was applied. The table comes from immuneACCESS by way of TCRdb, which keeps in-frame sequences with V and J called. Part of the clones is missing from these tables; in studies checked, under half for an unresolved V gene and the rest for unknown reasons. A total of roughly 13,000 clones appear in this sample, 60% to 80% of them only once. The ten largest account for roughly 6.6% of the sample.

The entry originates in a study of tumour-infiltrating T cells in Burkitt lymphoma (dated by TCRdb to 2018 to 2020). In the study overall: TCR repertoire data were correlated with clinical outcome; productive clonality predicted overall and progression-free survival, independent of established prognosticators including age at diagnosis.

This TCR was sampled from a human donor with diffuse large B-cell lymphoma. The rearranged chain carries TRBV27 and TRBJ1-2, with 7 bases in between that match TRBD1. The specimen was tumor tissue. At the DNA level, the sequence is TGTGCCAGCAGTGTCGACAGGGAGGTTAACTATGGCTACACCTTC. The encoded protein is CASSVDREVNYGYTF.